Given below is one TCR beta chain in context. The CDR3 is made up of 16 amino acids. Germline V gives CDR1 SGDLS, CDR2 YYNGEE. Unmatched junction bases numbered 4, after V lost 0 bases and J lost 4 bases. The sample originates from a study of long-term antiretroviral therapy in people with HIV. At survey level, the immunoSEQ assay was run in its v3.0 version. Using immunoSEQ multiplex PCR, the repertoire was profiled, and TCRdb retains in-frame clones only, with some absent. The data show 38,000 or so clones, 80% seen once. The gene calls are TRBV9 and TRBJ2-7, with 13 bases matching TRBD2. The source of this sequence is a young man with HIV. The material was unsorted PBMCs, obtained 1.5 years after starting antiretroviral therapy. This CDR3 reads CASSVGGTSGTYEQYF. The CDR3 DNA is TGTGCCAGCAGCGTAGGGGGGACTAGCGGGACATACGAGCAGTACTTC. The whole variable domain, filled in from reference TRBV9 and TRBJ2-7, reads DSGVTQTPKHLITATGQRVTLRCSPRSGDLSVYWYQQSLDQGLQFLIQYYNGEERAKGNILERFSAQQFPDLHSELNLSSLELGDSALYFCASSVGGTSGTYEQYFGPGTRLTVT.